The clone carrying this TCR beta chain was observed a handful of times. Its antigen is currently unknown. Germline V lookup: CDR1 KGHSH, CDR2 LQKENI. The germline V and J ends were trimmed by 8 bases and 1 base, with 8 bases remaining between them. This CDR3 is 13 amino acids long. The data stem from a study of T cells after yellow fever vaccination. Whole-study results and caveats: The study noted that FACS-sorted repertoires could contain abundant clonotypes contaminating from the bulk population. Researchers report a weaker secondary response that nonetheless peaked faster, day 5 versus 15. A large majority of primary-vaccination clones showed up again after the booster (96% CD4, about 90% CD8).

It was through 5'RACE template switching that TCR cDNA was made, with a universal primer site and UMIs added. TCRdb re-called the 5' RACE reads with MiXCR, one entry per CDR3 protein. The repertoire holds under 600,000 distinct CDR3 sequences, with approximately 12% as singletons. Sequencing was performed on PBMCs, taken on the day of the yellow fever booster vaccination. The origin of this receptor is a man aged 25-45 years who received the YFV17D yellow fever vaccine. The chain employs TRBV18 and TRBJ1-4; no clear D. The CDR3 coding sequence is TGTGCCAGCACAATCAAAACTAATGAAAAACTGTTTTTT. It translates to CASTIKTNEKLFF.